This passage covers 18 T cell receptor beta chains from one sample sequenced in a study of blood T cell repertoires in COVID-19. The repertoire was sequenced with immunoSEQ multiplex PCR; TCRdb's copy has only in-frame clones and lacks some. The table shows roughly 410,000 clones, with about 88% occurring only once. Sequencing was carried out using peripheral blood. All receptors derive from a woman in her forties with COVID-19, enrolled during active disease.

This sequence joins TRBV10-3 and TRBJ2-2; D not resolved. In germline, CDR1 is ENHRY, CDR2 SYGVKD. The ends were cut back, 3 bases at V and 3 bases at J, with 14 bases in the middle. The CDR3 covers 16 residues. CDR3 sequence: CAISESRSTHTGELFF. The CDR3 bases are TGTGCCATCAGTGAATCGAGGTCTACTCACACCGGGGAGCTGTTTTTT.

The V and J genes are TRBV19 and TRBJ1-5; maybe TRBD1 (5 bases). V lost 7 bases to trimming and J lost 4 bases, with 14 bases between them. This CDR3 is built from 14 residues. The germline V gene encodes CDR1 LNHDA and CDR2 SQIVND (reference sequence). The CDR3 region is CASNGGGPNQPQHF. Written as DNA, the CDR3 is TGTGCCAGTAACGGGGGGGGACCAAATCAGCCCCAGCATTTT.

The chain joins TRBV4-1 to TRBJ1-2; 7 bases match TRBD1. The trim removed 4 bases at V and 2 bases at J, leaving 4 bases unmatched. The CDR3 totals 14 residues. Germline lookup yields CDR1 MGHRA and CDR2 YSYEKL. For the CDR3, the DNA is TGCGCCAGCAGCCGTTCGGGACAGAACTATGGCTACACCTTC. This codes for CASSRSGQNYGYTF.

This clone has a single count. This chain uses TRBV5-4 with TRBJ1-2; D is perhaps TRBD1 (5 bases). The germline V gene has CDR1 SGHNT and CDR2 YYREEE (reference sequence). The V end lost 4 bases, the J end lost 4 bases, and 11 bases lay between the germline ends. The CDR3 totals 13 residues. The CDR3 here is CASSTAGFYGYTF. Here the CDR3 DNA reads TGTGCCAGCAGCACCGCAGGGTTCTATGGCTACACCTTC.

This rearrangement joins TRBV19 to TRBJ1-1, with 7 bases lining up with TRBD1. The junction had 5 bases not matched to a gene; V was cut back by 5 bases and J by 2 bases. The length of the CDR3 is 14 residues. CDR1 LNHDA and CDR2 SQIVND come from the germline V gene (reference sequence). As DNA, the CDR3 is TGTGCCAGTAGTCCCCACAGGGGAAACACTGAAGCTTTCTTT. Translating it yields CASSPHRGNTEAFF.

The genes are TRBV18 and TRBJ2-1; D is uncertain. Trimming took off 1 base at V and 9 bases at J, with 16 bases between the two ends. The CDR3 loop spans 15 amino acids. Germline V gene data show CDR1 as KGHSH and CDR2 as LQKENI. CDR3 sequence (DNA): TGTGCCAGCTCACCACTTTTAACATCCAATTTTGAGCAGTTCTTC. Translation: CASSPLLTSNFEQFF.

The CDR3 DNA reads TGTGCCAGCAGCCAAGGAGGGATTAATTCACCCCTCCACTTT. Its protein product is CASSQGGINSPLHF. The chain has TRBV7-2 and TRBJ1-6; D is uncertain. CDR1 and CDR2 from the germline V gene are SGHTA and FQGNSA. With 5 bases removed from V and 6 bases from J, the gap between germline ends came to 11 bases. This CDR3 spans 14 amino acids.

V usage is TRBV5-1 and J usage is TRBJ2-2; TRBD2 might be the D (6 bases). There are 16 residues in the CDR3. Trimming removed 0 bases at V and 6 bases at J, with 15 bases between. Germline CDR1 reads SGHRS; CDR2 reads YFSETQ. CDR3 DNA: TGCGCCAGCAGCTTGGTGGAGGGGTCAAGAGCCGGGGAGCTGTTTTTT. Protein: CASSLVEGSRAGELFF.

The chain couples TRBV7-9 to TRBJ1-4; D is ambiguous. Germline assignment: CDR1 SEHNR and CDR2 FQNEAQ (reference sequence). This CDR3 region has 19 residues. V was shortened by 1 base and J by 12 bases, with 30 bases between the two germline ends. CDR3 residues: CASSLGLTNSGKGLEELFF. The CDR3 DNA is TGTGCCAGCAGCTTAGGACTGACAAACTCCGGGAAAGGGCTTGAGGAACTGTTTTTT. The variable domain in full, with the rest retrieved from reference TRBV7-9 and TRBJ1-4, is DTGVSQNPRHKITKRGQNVTFRCDPISEHNRLYWYRQTLGQGPEFLTYFQNEAQLEKSRLLSDRFSAERPKGSFSTLEIQRTEQGDSAMYLCASSLGLTNSGKGLEELFFGSGTQLSVL.

This clone was detected once. V gene TRBV2 combines with J gene TRBJ1-1; D might be TRBD1 (5 bases). V lost 0 bases, J lost 4 bases, and 9 bases lay in between. Germline CDR1 reads SNHLY; CDR2 reads FYNNEI. This CDR3 spans 14 amino acids. Here the CDR3 DNA reads TGTGCCAGCAGTGAAGCCAGGGATTTCACTGAAGCTTTCTTT. This codes for CASSEARDFTEAFF. Based on the CDR3 plus reference TRBV2 and TRBJ1-1, the full variable domain is EPEVTQTPSHQVTQMGQEVILRCVPISNHLYFYWYRQILGQKVEFLVSFYNNEISEKSEIFDDQFSVERPDGSNFTLKIRSTKLEDSAMYFCASSEARDFTEAFFGQGTRLTVV.

This clone was picked up one time. The chain joins TRBV18 to TRBJ2-7, with 9 nucleotides matching TRBD2. Germline lookup yields CDR1 KGHSH and CDR2 LQKENI. Trimming took 2 bases from V and 2 from J; bases not matched to a gene: 4. CDR3 length: 15 residues. CDR3 sequence: CASSPAGGVAYEQYF. The CDR3 DNA follows: TGTGCCAGCTCACCAGCGGGGGGGGTAGCCTACGAGCAGTACTTC.

This clone is a singleton in its sample. In nucleotides, the CDR3 is TGTGCCAGCAGCTTGGAGGACAGGGGCTCCTACGAGCAGTACTTC. This sequence encodes CASSLEDRGSYEQYF. This chain uses TRBV5-5 with TRBJ2-7, with 9 bases matching TRBD1. The CDR3 is 15 residues long. Per germline, CDR1 SGHKS and CDR2 YYEKEE (reference sequence). Trimming cost V 0 bases and J 0 bases; bases outside gene matches: 1.

For the CDR3, the DNA is TGTGCCAGCAGCCCCGGGACAGGGTACGAAAAACTGTTTTTT. Encoded protein: CASSPGTGYEKLFF. The V call is TRBV7-6, the J call TRBJ1-4; 9 positions agree with TRBD1. Unmatched junction bases numbered 6, after V lost 5 bases and J lost 8 bases. Germline V gene lookup returns CDR1 SGHVS and CDR2 FNYEAQ. The CDR3 runs 14 residues.

CDR3 nucleotide sequence: TGTGCCAGCAGCCTTAGCGGGATGGGAGGTGAGCAGTTCTTC. It codes for CASSLSGMGGEQFF. The chain employs TRBV7-9 and TRBJ2-1; 8 bases agree with TRBD2. The germline gives CDR1 SEHNR, CDR2 FQNEAQ (reference sequence). CDR3 length equals 14 residues. The ends lost 5 bases at V and 9 bases at J; junction bases unmatched: 9.

Only a few counts were recorded for this clone. The chain is built from TRBV7-9 and TRBJ2-7; the D gene is possibly TRBD2 (5 bases). The germline V gene has CDR1 SEHNR and CDR2 FQNEAQ (reference sequence). V was shortened by 0 bases and J by 0 bases, with 12 bases between the two germline ends. The CDR3 contains 16 residues. The CDR3 sequence: CASSLATKGSSYEQYF. The CDR3 coding sequence is TGTGCCAGCAGCTTAGCGACAAAAGGGAGCTCCTACGAGCAGTACTTC.

The chain has TRBV27 and TRBJ2-2; D is perhaps TRBD2 (5 bases). V shed 6 bases and J shed 1 base, with 18 bases lying between them. Germline CDR1 reads MNHEY; CDR2 reads SMNVEV (reference sequence). The length of the CDR3 is 17 residues. As DNA, the CDR3 is TGTGCCAGCAGAAGGAATAGGCGGGTCAAGAACACCGGGGAGCTGTTTTTT. This translates into CASRRNRRVKNTGELFF.

The chain has TRBV28 and TRBJ2-2; 7 bases align to TRBD1. V trimming: 5 bases; J trimming: 5 bases; junction bases outside the gene matches: 11. Germline loops: CDR1 MDHEN, CDR2 SYDVKM. This CDR3 comprises 16 residues. The CDR3 spells CASSRQGPRDTGELFF. CDR3 coding DNA: TGTGCCAGCAGTCGACAGGGCCCTCGAGATACCGGGGAGCTGTTTTTT.

The CDR3 is CASSVSGSSGANVLTF. CDR3 DNA: TGTGCCAGCAGCGTAAGCGGGAGCTCTGGGGCCAACGTCCTGACTTTC. V usage is TRBV28 and J usage is TRBJ2-6, with 8 bases identical to TRBD2. The CDR3 has 16 residues. The V segment lost 6 bases and the J segment 0 bases; nucleotides outside the gene matches: 4. In germline, CDR1 is MDHEN, CDR2 SYDVKM. The full variable domain, with the rest looked up from reference TRBV28 and TRBJ2-6, is DVKVTQSSRYLVKRTGEKVFLECVQDMDHENMFWYRQDPGLGLRLIYFSYDVKMKEKGDIPEGYSVSREKKERFSLILESASTNQTSMYLCASSVSGSSGANVLTFGAGSRLTVL.